What follows are 7 T cell receptor beta chains derived from one specimen sequenced in a study of human T cells and chemical hapten exposure. TCRdb re-called the RACE reads with MiXCR, one entry per CDR3 protein. The sample carries a few hundred thousand distinct CDR3 sequences, roughly 6.3% recorded once. Described time point: patch test 2, 6 weeks after DPC sensitization. Noted treatment: therapeutic diphenylcyclopropenone sensitization with weekly scalp DPC. The source material was whole blood, sampled in connection with sensitization to the hapten diphenylcyclopropenone (DPC). The receptors shown here come from a woman aged 18-30 years with alopecia areata. Some clones in this sample may be carry-over from other donors' samples.

This rearrangement joins TRBV4-1 to TRBJ1-1, with TRBD1 identical over 8 bases. Germline CDR1 is MGHRA and CDR2 is YSYEKL. V was clipped by 6 bases and J by 2 bases; unmatched bases: 8. This CDR3 is built from 15 residues. For the CDR3, the DNA is TGCGCCAGCAGACAAATAGGACAGGGAAACACTGAAGCTTTCTTT. This codes for CASRQIGQGNTEAFF.

As regards this clonotype: This may arise from a read error, as a much more abundant clone is one base away. The chain joins TRBV28 to TRBJ2-6, with 8 bases aligning to TRBD2. Germline CDR1 is MDHEN and CDR2 is SYDVKM. This CDR3 has 16 residues. Written as DNA, the CDR3 is TGTGCCAGCTCGACTAGCGCGGTCTCTTGGGCCAACGTCCTGACTTTC. Translating gives CASSTSAVSWANVLTF. The whole variable domain, filled in from reference TRBV28 and TRBJ2-6, reads DVKVTQSSRYLVKRTGEKVFLECVQDMDHENMFWYRQDPGLGLRLIYFSYDVKMKEKGDIPEGYSVSREKKERFSLILESASTNQTSMYLCASSTSAVSWANVLTFGAGSRLTVL.

V is TRBV28 and J is TRBJ1-1; D is uncertain. The germline V gene has CDR1 MDHEN and CDR2 SYDVKM. The CDR3 consists of 11 residues. V lost 4 bases and J lost 5, with 5 bases in between. CDR3 residues: CASSSLTEAFF. Here the CDR3 DNA reads TGTGCCAGCAGTTCCTTGACTGAAGCTTTCTTT. The variable domain in full, completed from reference TRBV28 and TRBJ1-1, reads DVKVTQSSRYLVKRTGEKVFLECVQDMDHENMFWYRQDPGLGLRLIYFSYDVKMKEKGDIPEGYSVSREKKERFSLILESASTNQTSMYLCASSSLTEAFFGQGTRLTVV.

The rearrangement joins TRBV6-2 or TRBV6-3 to TRBJ1-5; D perhaps matches TRBD1 (5 bases). Per germline, CDR1 MNHEY and CDR2 SVGEGT. CDR3 length: 15 residues. Trimming took 4 bases from V and 3 from J, leaving 13 bases between them. The CDR3 region is CASSSAGRNNQPQHF. The CDR3 nucleotides read TGTGCCAGCAGTTCCGCAGGGCGGAACAATCAGCCCCAGCATTTT.

The chain is built from TRBV7-9 and TRBJ2-5, with D uncertain. CDR1 and CDR2 from the germline V gene are SEHNR and FQNEAQ (reference sequence). There are 16 residues in the CDR3. The germline V and J ends were trimmed by 3 bases and 0 bases, with 14 bases remaining between them. The CDR3 here is CASSLDASLYQETQYF. The CDR3 bases are TGTGCCAGCAGCTTGGACGCTAGTTTGTACCAAGAGACCCAGTACTTC.

This clonotype was detected a few times. This chain uses TRBV29-1 with TRBJ1-2; D perhaps matches TRBD1 (6 bases). CDR1 and CDR2 (germline): SQVTM, ANQGSEA. V was pared by 7 bases and J by 8 bases, with 23 bases between. The CDR3 totals 14 residues. This CDR3 reads CSAGPGTSEEGYTF. Here the CDR3 DNA reads TGCAGCGCCGGTCCCGGGACATCTGAAGAAGGCTACACCTTC. The full variable domain, its missing parts supplied by reference TRBV29-1 and TRBJ1-2, is SAVISQKPSRDICQRGTSLTIQCQVDSQVTMMFWYRQQPGQSLTLIATANQGSEATYESGFVIDKFPISRPNLTFSTLTVSNMSPEDSSIYLCSAGPGTSEEGYTFGSGTRLTVV.

The chain joins TRBV10-3 to TRBJ1-3; D call uncertain. The CDR3 has 14 amino acids. Trimming took off 3 bases at V and 1 base at J, with 7 bases between the two ends. CDR1 and CDR2 (germline): ENHRY, SYGVKD. The CDR3 loop reads CAISDGVSGNTIYF. Written as DNA, the CDR3 is TGTGCCATCAGTGATGGAGTTTCTGGAAACACCATATATTTT.